Sequencing of this T cell receptor (beta chain) was carried out in a study of T and B cells in COVID-19 patients. Whole-study context: Blood was sampled from COVID-19 patients who were either actively infected or recovered. Critical illness requiring mechanical ventilation or extracorporeal membrane oxygenation affected about 65% of the 20 active-infection patients.

By its share, this clonotype is medium-sized (0.01 to 0.1%). Its antigen is as yet unknown. Each TRB amplification used about 220-500 ng of genomic DNA from blood. Study-level results: At recovery TRB diversity and richness exceeded healthy donors, after highly clonal active COVID-19 repertoires. In COVID-19 patients, T cell receptor beta variable and joining gene use was reportedly strongly skewed.

BIOMED2 TRB-A/B primer pools were used in multiplex TRB PCR. In TCRdb, the multiplex PCR reads were re-called with MiXCR into one record per CDR3 protein. Found here are about 8,000 distinct CDR3 sequences, 26% of them singletons; the top ten hold about 17%. The specimen sequenced was blood. This TCR came from a human donor with active COVID-19.

The CDR3 nucleotides read TGTGCCAGTAGGATACAGGAGACTCCCTACAATGAGCAGTTCTTC. This encodes CASRIQETPYNEQFF. The V gene is TRBV19, the J gene TRBJ2-1, with D perhaps TRBD1 (5 bases). The CDR3 has 15 residues. The V gene lost 6 bases and the J gene lost 2 bases, with 14 bases spanning the gap. Germline V CDR1 and CDR2: LNHDA, SQIVND (reference sequence). The full variable domain, rest sourced from reference TRBV19 and TRBJ2-1, is DGGITQSPKYLFRKEGQNVTLSCEQNLNHDAMYWYRQDPGQGLRLIYYSQIVNDFQKGDIAEGYSVSREKKESFPLTVTSAQKNPTAFYLCASRIQETPYNEQFFGPGTRLTVL.